The source of this TCR beta chain is a study of blood T cell repertoires in COVID-19. Trimming stripped 1 base from V and 5 bases from J, with 9 bases between. This CDR3 spans 13 amino acids. In germline, CDR1 is SGHRS, CDR2 YFSETQ. Clones were read by immunoSEQ multiplex PCR, and TCRdb kept only the in-frame ones, dropping some. The sample includes under 200,000 clones, about 90% of them seen just once. Regarding this clone: Other DNA sequences in the sample encode the same CDR3.

V gene TRBV5-1 combines with J gene TRBJ2-5; the D gene is possibly TRBD1 (6 bases). The receptor comes from a woman in her seventies with acute or convalescent COVID-19. Specimen: peripheral blood. CDR3 loop: CASSLQGQETQYF. The DNA for the CDR3 is TGCGCCAGCAGCTTGCAGGGGCAGGAGACCCAGTACTTC.